This TCR beta chain was identified in a study of T cell responses to AZD1222 COVID-19 vaccine. Here immunoSEQ multiplex PCR was the method, and the copy in TCRdb shows in-frame clones only, minus some. The data contain about 70,000 clones, over 80% of them singletons. Per germline, CDR1 ENHRY and CDR2 SYGVKD. The CDR3 loop spans 16 amino acids. Trimming took off 8 bases at V and 5 bases at J, with 21 bases between the two ends. The genes are TRBV10-3 and TRBJ1-4, with a weak D call TRBD1 (5 bases). The sequence derives from an adult in good health. The material sequenced was peripheral blood, taken on day 0 of AZD1222 vaccination. CDR3 in DNA: TGTGCCATCGGAGGAGTCCCCGGGACGGAAAATGAAAAACTGTTTTTT. Protein sequence: CAIGGVPGTENEKLFF.